What follows are 21 T cell receptor beta chains derived from one specimen sequenced in a study of response to subunit inactivated influenza vaccine. TCRdb called the RT-PCR reads again in MiXCR, with one record for every CDR3 protein. The top ten hold about a tenth of the sample, which has 700,000 to 800,000 distinct CDR3 sequences, less than 20% seen once. The input for sequencing was PBMCs from blood, taken approximately 5 days after vaccination. These receptors originate from a man aged 50 to 59 who received an inactivated influenza vaccine.

The gene calls are TRBV20-1 and TRBJ2-4, with TRBD2 as a possible D gene (5 bases). V lost 7 bases and J 9 bases, leaving 16 bases between the germline ends. The CDR3 runs 12 residues. Per germline, CDR1 DFQATT and CDR2 SNEGSKA (reference sequence). CDR3 in DNA: TGCAGTGTCGGCCAACGGGAAGGCATTCAGTACTTC. Translation: CSVGQREGIQYF.

The chain recombines TRBV6-5 with TRBJ2-2; 9 positions match TRBD1. Germline lookup yields CDR1 MNHEY and CDR2 SVGAGI. Trimming cost V 4 bases and J 4 bases; bases outside gene matches: 10. This CDR3 has 17 residues. The CDR3 reads CASSWDRDQMGTGELFF. CDR3 DNA: TGTGCCAGCAGTTGGGACAGGGACCAGATGGGCACCGGGGAGCTGTTTTTT.

The chain carries TRBV7-6 and TRBJ2-2, with D possibly TRBD2 on 5 matching bases. Trimming took off 11 bases at V and 0 bases at J, with 13 bases between the two ends. This CDR3 spans 14 amino acids. Germline V CDR1 and CDR2: SGHVS, FNYEAQ. The CDR3 DNA follows: TGTGCCGCCACGAGGACTCCGAACACCGGGGAGCTGTTTTTT. The encoded protein is CAATRTPNTGELFF.

The sample holds many counts of this clonotype. The chain links TRBV18 to TRBJ2-2; D perhaps matches TRBD2 (6 bases). The V and J ends lost 6 bases and 1 base respectively, with 15 bases between them. Germline V gene data show CDR1 as KGHSH and CDR2 as LQKENI. This CDR3 contains 16 residues. CDR3 region: CASSPEGRVNTGELFF. Here the CDR3 DNA reads TGTGCCAGCTCCCCGGAGGGCCGGGTGAACACCGGGGAGCTGTTTTTT.

J is TRBJ1-4 and V is TRBV20-1, with D perhaps TRBD1 (5 bases). CDR1 is DFQATT, CDR2 SNEGSKA, per germline (reference sequence). V was pared by 1 base and J by 7 bases, with 10 bases between. The CDR3 contains 13 residues. The CDR3 coding sequence is TGCAGTGCTAGAGGACCCGGGGCTGAAAAACTGTTTTTT. This sequence encodes CSARGPGAEKLFF.

A few counts support this clonotype. J is TRBJ2-1 and V is TRBV12-3 or TRBV12-4; 11 nucleotides agree with TRBD2. With 7 bases clipped from V and 3 bases from J, the junction kept 8 bases outside the gene matches. This CDR3 is 16 amino acids long. The CDR3 region has the DNA TGTGCCAGCAAACCGACTAGCGGGGTCCTCTACAATGAGCAGTTCTTC. Translated: CASKPTSGVLYNEQFF.

The chain has TRBV4-3 and TRBJ2-3, with D maybe TRBD1 (6 bases). CDR3 length: 18 residues. V dropped 0 bases and J dropped 0 bases, with 16 bases sitting between them. Germline CDR1 is LGHNA and CDR2 is YSLEER. CDR3 sequence reads: CASSQDLGDRHSTDTQYF. The DNA of the CDR3 is TGCGCCAGCAGCCAAGATCTGGGTGACAGGCATAGCACAGATACGCAGTATTTT.

The chain has TRBV7-9 and TRBJ1-1; no firm D call. The V gene lost 5 bases and the J gene lost 0 bases, with 13 bases spanning the gap. CDR3 length: 15 residues. CDR1 is SEHNR, CDR2 FQNEAQ, per germline (reference sequence). The CDR3 protein is CASSRRTEMNTEAFF. The CDR3 region has the DNA TGTGCCAGCAGCCGACGGACGGAAATGAACACTGAAGCTTTCTTT. Full variable domain (remainder filled in from reference TRBV7-9 and TRBJ1-1): DTGVSQNPRHKITKRGQNVTFRCDPISEHNRLYWYRQTLGQGPEFLTYFQNEAQLEKSRLLSDRFSAERPKGSFSTLEIQRTEQGDSAMYLCASSRRTEMNTEAFFGQGTRLTVV.

CDR3 sequence (DNA): TGCAGTGCTAGAGACGCACGACACGTAAACTACGAGCAGTACTTC. Residues: CSARDARHVNYEQYF. The rearrangement joins TRBV20-1 to TRBJ2-7, with D unresolved. V lost 0 bases, J lost 3 bases, and 15 bases lay in between. The CDR3 consists of 15 residues. CDR1 and CDR2 from the germline V gene are DFQATT and SNEGSKA (reference sequence).

The chain employs TRBV5-1 and TRBJ2-3; 8 nucleotides line up with TRBD1. Germline CDR1 SGHRS, CDR2 YFSETQ. CDR3 size: 16 residues. After removal of 0 bases from V and 3 bases from J, the junction contained 6 bases not matched to a gene. DNA for the CDR3: TGCGCCAGCAGCTTGGGGGTCAGGGGGCAAACAGATACGCAGTATTTT. Its translation is CASSLGVRGQTDTQYF.

This clonotype showed up just a few times. CDR3: CAIGTSGTDTQYF. CDR3 DNA: TGTGCCATTGGGACTAGCGGGACAGATACGCAGTATTTT. The chain has TRBV10-3 and TRBJ2-3; 12 nucleotides align to TRBD2. This CDR3 has 13 residues. Germline V gene lookup returns CDR1 ENHRY and CDR2 SYGVKD. V gave up 9 bases and J gave up 3 bases; unmatched junction bases: 1.

This clonotype showed up just a few times. The chain employs TRBV20-1 and TRBJ2-1, with 7 bases that match TRBD1. The trim removed 0 bases at V and 0 bases at J, leaving 8 bases unmatched. The CDR3 sequence is 17 residues long. CDR1 is DFQATT and CDR2 is SNEGSKA in the germline V gene (reference sequence). CDR3 sequence: CSARDLLDRSSYNEQFF. CDR3 in DNA: TGCAGTGCTAGAGATCTCCTGGACAGGAGCTCCTACAATGAGCAGTTCTTC.

This clonotype showed up just a few times. The chain joins TRBV5-1 to TRBJ2-5; TRBD1 aligns across 9 bases. V lost 4 bases and J lost 4; bases outside the gene matches: 8. The CDR3 loop spans 15 amino acids. Germline CDR1 and CDR2: SGHRS and YFSETQ. CDR3 region: CASSPGTGSGETQYF. The CDR3 coding sequence is TGCGCCAGCAGCCCCGGGACAGGGTCCGGAGAGACCCAGTACTTC.

This clonotype showed up many times. The chain combines TRBV28 with TRBJ2-3; D is unclear. V gave up 6 bases and J gave up 0 bases, with 10 bases separating them. The CDR3 is made up of 14 amino acids. CDR1 is MDHEN and CDR2 is SYDVKM in the germline V gene. DNA for the CDR3: TGTGCCAGCAGCCAAAAACATAGCACAGATACGCAGTATTTT. The encoded protein is CASSQKHSTDTQYF. Looking up the rest from reference TRBV28 and TRBJ2-3 gives the full variable domain: DVKVTQSSRYLVKRTGEKVFLECVQDMDHENMFWYRQDPGLGLRLIYFSYDVKMKEKGDIPEGYSVSREKKERFSLILESASTNQTSMYLCASSQKHSTDTQYFGPGTRLTVL.

V is TRBV7-8 and J is TRBJ2-1, with 10 bases matching TRBD1. Trimming at V came to 2 bases and at J to 8 bases, leaving 9 bases not matched to a gene. The CDR3 loop spans 16 amino acids. From germline, CDR1 is SGHVS and CDR2 FQNEAQ. CDR3 in amino acids: CASSLMLGQGSDEQFF. The CDR3 nucleotides read TGTGCCAGCAGCTTAATGTTGGGACAGGGGAGCGATGAGCAGTTCTTC.

This clonotype came up many times. The CDR3 loop reads CSALTLAGQETQYF. The CDR3 DNA reads as TGCAGTGCCCTTACCTTAGCGGGCCAAGAGACCCAGTACTTC. This chain connects TRBV20-1 to TRBJ2-5; 7 bases match TRBD2. CDR1 and CDR2 from the germline V gene are DFQATT and SNEGSKA (reference sequence). CDR3 length: 14 residues. Germline trimming cut 6 bases from V and 1 base from J; bases unmatched to any gene: 8.

The V gene is TRBV4-2, the J gene TRBJ2-2; the match to TRBD1 covers 7 bases. CDR3 length: 16 residues. CDR1 and CDR2 from the germline V gene are LGHNA and YNFKEQ. Trimming cost V 5 bases and J 3 bases; bases outside gene matches: 9. CDR3 residues: CASSKTGYFDTGELFF. The DNA for the CDR3 is TGTGCCAGCAGCAAGACAGGGTATTTCGACACCGGGGAGCTGTTTTTT.

V and J are TRBV19 and TRBJ2-5; D gene uncertain. Trimming shortened V by 5 bases and J by 5 bases, and 12 bases separated the two germline ends. The CDR3 loop spans 13 amino acids. Germline CDR1 and CDR2: LNHDA and SQIVND (reference sequence). CDR3 in amino acids: CASSGMAVETQYF. CDR3 nucleotides: TGTGCCAGTAGTGGGATGGCGGTGGAGACCCAGTACTTC. The complete variable domain, with remaining parts taken from reference TRBV19 and TRBJ2-5, reads DGGITQSPKYLFRKEGQNVTLSCEQNLNHDAMYWYRQDPGQGLRLIYYSQIVNDFQKGDIAEGYSVSREKKESFPLTVTSAQKNPTAFYLCASSGMAVETQYFGPGTRLLVL.

V and J are TRBV29-1 and TRBJ2-7, with 12 bases that match TRBD2. The CDR3 has 16 residues. Germline assignment: CDR1 SQVTM and CDR2 ANQGSEA. The V and J ends lost 5 bases and 4 bases, in that order; junction bases with no gene match: 12. The CDR3 spells CSVQTSGRFGRYEQYF. The CDR3 DNA is TGCAGCGTTCAGACTAGCGGGAGATTCGGCCGATACGAGCAGTACTTC.

This clonotype was observed a handful of times. This chain connects TRBV9 to TRBJ2-1; D possibly corresponds to TRBD2 (6 bases). Looked up from germline, CDR1 is SGDLS and CDR2 is YYNGEE. The ends were cut back, 0 bases at V and 9 bases at J, with 10 bases in the middle. This CDR3 contains 13 residues. CDR3 sequence (DNA): TGTGCCAGCAGCGTAGTGACGGGAGCTGAGCAGTTCTTC. Translation gives CASSVVTGAEQFF.

The table lists this clonotype with a few counts. The chain uses TRBV7-8 and TRBJ1-6; 8 nucleotides match TRBD1. The V gene's germline CDR1 is SGHVS and CDR2 FQNEAQ. This CDR3 region has 14 residues. The ends lost 3 bases at V and 10 bases at J; junction bases unmatched: 5. The CDR3 sequence is CASSFSRGRSPLHF. CDR3 DNA: TGTGCCAGCAGCTTCAGCAGGGGGCGGTCACCCCTCCACTTT.